Each of the 13 T cell receptor beta chains below was sequenced from the same sample in a study of blood T cell repertoires in COVID-19. Only in-frame clones appear in the TCRdb table, and some are missing; sequencing was by immunoSEQ multiplex PCR. The sample records about 160,000 clones, about 85% being singletons. The specimen sequenced was peripheral blood. The source is a woman aged 60 to 75 with active or convalescent COVID-19.

V gene TRBV7-9 combines with J gene TRBJ1-1; 9 bases agree with TRBD1. From germline, CDR1 is SEHNR and CDR2 FQNEAQ (reference sequence). J gave up 1 base and V 1 base, and 1 base lay outside the gene matches. The CDR3 contains 15 residues. This chain's CDR3 is CASSLGQGGNTEAFF. The CDR3 coding sequence is TGTGCCAGCAGCTTAGGACAGGGGGGGAACACTGAAGCTTTCTTT.

This clone was picked up a small number of times. The chain is built from TRBV7-2 and TRBJ1-1, with D unresolved. The germline V gene encodes CDR1 SGHTA and CDR2 FQGNSA. V lost 1 base to trimming and J lost 1 base, with 7 bases between them. The CDR3 loop spans 14 amino acids. The CDR3, as DNA: TGTGCCAGCAGCTTAGTTCCGGGGAACACTGAAGCTTTCTTT. Translating it yields CASSLVPGNTEAFF. Variable domain in full (rest from reference TRBV7-2 and TRBJ1-1): GAGVSQSPSNKVTEKGKDVELRCDPISGHTALYWYRQSLGQGLEFLIYFQGNSAPDKSGLPSDRFSAERTGGSVSTLTIQRTQQEDSAVYLCASSLVPGNTEAFFGQGTRLTVV.

V is TRBV29-1 and J is TRBJ1-1; no clear D gene. Trimming left V 5 bases short and J 0 bases short, with 13 bases between. Germline V lookup: CDR1 SQVTM, CDR2 ANQGSEA. The CDR3 has 14 residues. CDR3 in DNA: TGCAGCGTTCGAGTATTTGATCTGAACACTGAAGCTTTCTTT. Amino acids: CSVRVFDLNTEAFF.

This clone was detected a few times. The chain recombines TRBV18 with TRBJ2-3; TRBD1 is a possible D gene (7 bases). In germline, CDR1 is KGHSH, CDR2 LQKENI. V lost 3 bases to trimming and J lost 3 bases, with 10 bases between them. CDR3 length: 14 amino acids. In DNA, the CDR3 is TGTGCCAGCTCACCGGCGGGACAGACAGATACGCAGTATTTT. As protein: CASSPAGQTDTQYF.

The CDR3 DNA follows: TGTGCCAGCAGCGTCGCGGACAGGCCCCCGGAGACCCAGTACTTC. This encodes CASSVADRPPETQYF. V and J are TRBV9 and TRBJ2-5; 7 bases line up with TRBD1. There are 15 residues in the CDR3. The V gene end was trimmed by 2 bases and the J gene end by 5 bases; junction bases not matched to a gene: 9. Germline lookup yields CDR1 SGDLS and CDR2 YYNGEE. The full variable domain, its missing parts supplied by reference TRBV9 and TRBJ2-5, is DSGVTQTPKHLITATGQRVTLRCSPRSGDLSVYWYQQSLDQGLQFLIQYYNGEERAKGNILERFSAQQFPDLHSELNLSSLELGDSALYFCASSVADRPPETQYFGPGTRLLVL.

The genes are TRBV6-5 and TRBJ1-5; D gene ambiguous. Germline V gene data show CDR1 as MNHEY and CDR2 as SVGAGI. Trimming took 6 bases from V and 6 from J, leaving 12 bases between them. This CDR3 contains 13 residues. The CDR3 DNA reads as TGTGCCAGCAGCCTGGACTGGGGTCAGCCCCAGCATTTT. The encoded protein is CASSLDWGQPQHF.

The chain has TRBV10-2 and TRBJ1-4; no clear D. This CDR3 is built from 16 residues. Germline-derived CDR1 and CDR2 are WSHSY and SAAADI. V was clipped by 5 bases and J by 6 bases, with 19 bases between them. The CDR3 here is CASSPRLTAADEKLFF. The CDR3 bases are TGCGCCAGCAGTCCTCGCCTGACCGCCGCGGATGAAAAACTGTTTTTT.

The rearrangement uses TRBV9 and TRBJ1-2; D ambiguous. The germline V and J ends were trimmed by 5 bases and 4 bases, with 12 bases remaining between them. Germline V gene data show CDR1 as SGDLS and CDR2 as YYNGEE. This CDR3 has 13 amino acids. CDR3 in amino acids: CASSADGGYGYTF. The CDR3 DNA sequence: TGTGCCAGCAGTGCCGACGGAGGCTATGGCTACACCTTC.

This sequence joins TRBV30 and TRBJ1-2, with D unresolved. The germline gives CDR1 GTSNPN, CDR2 SVGIG (reference sequence). The CDR3 sequence is 12 residues long. The ends were cut back, 4 bases at V and 3 bases at J, with 9 bases in the middle. DNA of the CDR3: TGTGCCTGGAAGGCGAGGGACTATGGCTACACCTTC. This encodes CAWKARDYGYTF.

The V and J genes are TRBV6-5 and TRBJ1-1, with 8 bases that match TRBD1. V was pared by 6 bases and J by 8 bases, with 11 bases of the junction left unmatched. CDR1 is MNHEY and CDR2 is SVGAGI in the germline V gene. This CDR3 has 14 residues. The CDR3 loop reads CASRGSDRVGEAFF. CDR3 sequence (DNA): TGTGCCAGCAGAGGGTCGGACAGGGTCGGGGAAGCTTTCTTT.

This rearrangement joins TRBV15 to TRBJ1-4; 8 bases line up with TRBD1. V dropped 5 bases and J dropped 7; count of bases not matched to a gene: 9. From germline, CDR1 is LNHNV and CDR2 YYDKDF (reference sequence). The CDR3 is 15 residues long. CDR3 residues: CATSGQGQTIEKLFF. CDR3 nucleotide sequence: TGTGCCACCAGCGGACAGGGACAGACGATTGAAAAACTGTTTTTT.

The chain joins TRBV6-2 or TRBV6-3 to TRBJ2-5, with D perhaps matching TRBD1 (7 bases). CDR1 is MNHEY and CDR2 is SVGEGT in the germline V gene. CDR3 length equals 17 residues. Trimming shortened V by 2 bases and J by 5 bases, and 21 bases separated the two germline ends. CDR3 region: CASSYPRSGGLGETQYF. CDR3 in DNA: TGTGCCAGCAGTTACCCCCGGTCAGGGGGGTTAGGGGAGACCCAGTACTTC.

The rearrangement joins TRBV6-6 to TRBJ1-1, with a tentative D call TRBD1 (6 bases). Trimming took 0 bases from V and 7 from J, leaving 12 bases between them. This CDR3 has 14 amino acids. From germline, CDR1 is MNHNY and CDR2 SVGAGI (reference sequence). In nucleotides, the CDR3 is TGTGCCAGCAGTTACTCAGGACAGTCCGTTGAAGCTTTCTTT. Its translation is CASSYSGQSVEAFF.